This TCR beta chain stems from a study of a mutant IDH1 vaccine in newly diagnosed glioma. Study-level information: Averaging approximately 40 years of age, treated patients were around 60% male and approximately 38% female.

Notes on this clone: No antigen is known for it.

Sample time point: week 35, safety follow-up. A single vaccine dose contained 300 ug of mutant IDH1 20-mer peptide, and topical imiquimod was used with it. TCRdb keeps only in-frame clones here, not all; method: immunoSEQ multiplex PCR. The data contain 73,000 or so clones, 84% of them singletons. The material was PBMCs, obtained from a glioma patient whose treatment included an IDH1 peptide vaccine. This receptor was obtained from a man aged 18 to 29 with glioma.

CDR3 sequence (DNA): TGCGCCAGCAGCTTGCTACCCAACTACGAGCAGTACTTC. It specifies CASSLLPNYEQYF. This chain uses TRBV5-1 with TRBJ2-7, with no clear D. CDR3 size: 13 residues. Trimming stripped 1 base from V and 3 bases from J, with 8 bases between. The germline V gene has CDR1 SGHRS and CDR2 YFSETQ.